The T cell receptor (beta chain) described here comes from a study of metastatic and nonmetastatic thyroid tumors. Study as a whole: Malignant thyroid and benign thyroid patients provided blood and tumor or nodule tissue whose repertoires were compared.

Relative to its sample, this clone is large. No patient received treatment before thyroid surgery. TCRdb re-clonotyped the PCR reads through MiXCR. The sample has around 8,100 clones, roughly a quarter seen once. Between the trimmed V and J ends, which lost 3 bases and 3 bases, there was a span of 6 bases. This CDR3 has 11 residues. In germline, CDR1 is DFQATT, CDR2 SNEGSKA (reference sequence). Sequencing was performed on tumor tissue. The source of this sequence is a female donor with papillary thyroid cancer or a benign thyroid nodule (not recorded which). Some clones in this sample may be carry-over from other donors' samples. The V gene is TRBV20-1, the J gene TRBJ2-7, with TRBD2 as a possible D gene (5 bases). The CDR3 nucleotides read TGCAGTGCTAGGGGAGTCTACGAGCAGTACTTC. Translation gives CSARGVYEQYF.